Each of the 19 T cell receptor beta chains below was sequenced from the same sample in a study of blood T cell repertoires in COVID-19. Data came from immunoSEQ multiplex PCR; TCRdb stores just in-frame clones and leaves some out. Counted here are a few hundred thousand clones, around 90% occurring once; the ten biggest clones make up 2.1%. Sequenced input: peripheral blood. The receptors were sampled from a woman in her sixties with COVID-19, enrolled during active disease.

The chain is built from TRBV9 and TRBJ2-7; a possible D gene is TRBD2 (6 bases). The V end lost 4 bases, the J end lost 7 bases, and 15 bases lay between the germline ends. The germline V gene encodes CDR1 SGDLS and CDR2 YYNGEE. CDR3 length equals 13 residues. The CDR3 DNA sequence: TGTGCCAGCAGCAGACGGGAGTCCGGAGAGCAGTACTTC. This gives the protein CASSRRESGEQYF. The full variable domain, rest sourced from reference TRBV9 and TRBJ2-7, is DSGVTQTPKHLITATGQRVTLRCSPRSGDLSVYWYQQSLDQGLQFLIQYYNGEERAKGNILERFSAQQFPDLHSELNLSSLELGDSALYFCASSRRESGEQYFGPGTRLTVT.

CDR3 sequence (DNA): TGTGCCAGCAGTACCGGACAGGGGGCCACTGAAGCTTTCTTT. Translation gives CASSTGQGATEAFF. This rearrangement joins TRBV6-6 to TRBJ1-1, with 11 bases lining up with TRBD1. The CDR3 is made up of 14 amino acids. Germline values: CDR1 MNHNY, CDR2 SVGAGI (reference sequence). J lost 4 bases, V lost 5 bases, and 3 bases had no gene match.

The genes are TRBV15 and TRBJ1-2; D unclear. This CDR3 has 13 amino acids. V was cut by 5 bases and J by 5 bases, with 12 bases left in between. Looked up from germline, CDR1 is LNHNV and CDR2 is YYDKDF (reference sequence). The CDR3 region is CATSESQSYGYTF. The CDR3 coding sequence is TGTGCCACCAGCGAGAGCCAATCATATGGCTACACCTTC.

The chain couples TRBV3-1 (or the pseudogene TRBV3-2) to TRBJ2-1; unclear D gene. Trimming shortened V by 2 bases and J by 8 bases, and 16 bases separated the two germline ends. The CDR3 is made up of 15 amino acids. Germline CDR1 and CDR2: LGHDT and YNNKEL (reference sequence). The CDR3, as DNA: TGTGCCAGCAGCCAATCCCAGCGAGGCTTCCATGAGCAGTTCTTC. Translation gives CASSQSQRGFHEQFF.

The chain uses TRBV7-9 and TRBJ1-1; possible D gene TRBD1, 5 bases. Per germline, CDR1 SEHNR and CDR2 FQNEAQ (reference sequence). The CDR3 extends over 16 amino acids. V was pared by 5 bases and J by 3 bases, with 19 bases between. DNA for the CDR3: TGTGCCAGCAGCCCTAGCGAGGGCAGGGTGTACACTGAAGCTTTCTTT. Its translation is CASSPSEGRVYTEAFF.

This clone came up a few times. This chain uses TRBV30 with TRBJ1-2; a weak D match, TRBD1 (6 bases). The length of the CDR3 is 12 residues. Trimming removed 6 bases from V and 8 bases from J, with 16 bases in between. Germline V CDR1 and CDR2: GTSNPN, SVGIG (reference sequence). CDR3 nucleotide sequence: TGTGCCTGCCCCGGGGGGGGCCGGGGCTACACCTTC. This codes for CACPGGGRGYTF.

In DNA form, the CDR3 reads TGTGCCAGTAGTTGGGGGGTCAGCTCTGGAAACACCATATATTTT. The encoded protein is CASSWGVSSGNTIYF. The rearrangement uses TRBV19 and TRBJ1-3, with D possibly TRBD1 on 5 matching bases. This CDR3 has 15 residues. Germline assignment: CDR1 LNHDA and CDR2 SQIVND (reference sequence). V dropped 5 bases and J dropped 0 bases, with 11 bases sitting between them.

The V and J genes are TRBV10-3 and TRBJ2-7; 7 nucleotides match TRBD1. The CDR3 runs 15 residues. Looked up from germline, CDR1 is ENHRY and CDR2 is SYGVKD. V lost 5 bases and J lost 0; bases outside the gene matches: 7. This chain's CDR3 is CAISQGDLSSYEQYF. CDR3 nucleotides: TGTGCCATCAGTCAGGGGGACCTCAGCTCCTACGAGCAGTACTTC.

The chain employs TRBV6-5 and TRBJ1-2; 10 nucleotides line up with TRBD1. This CDR3 is 14 amino acids long. V lost 8 bases and J lost 4; bases outside the gene matches: 7. The germline gives CDR1 MNHEY, CDR2 SVGAGI. The CDR3 bases are TGTGCCAGCCGAGAGACAGGGGGCTCCTATGGCTACACCTTC. Encoded protein: CASRETGGSYGYTF.

This chain connects TRBV5-1 to TRBJ1-4, with D possibly TRBD1 on 5 matching bases. Trimming took off 2 bases at V and 7 bases at J, with 12 bases between the two ends. The CDR3 totals 14 residues. Germline CDR1 reads SGHRS; CDR2 reads YFSETQ. CDR3 nucleotide sequence: TGCGCCAGCAGCTTTTCCCGGGGGTCTGAAAAACTGTTTTTT. Amino acid sequence: CASSFSRGSEKLFF.

The rearrangement links TRBV6-5 to TRBJ1-2, with 10 bases aligning to TRBD1. The CDR3 consists of 15 residues. V lost 5 bases and J lost 4; bases outside the gene matches: 7. Germline V lookup: CDR1 MNHEY, CDR2 SVGAGI. The CDR3 loop is CASSRRQGALYGYTF. The CDR3 nucleotides read TGTGCCAGCAGTCGCAGACAGGGGGCCCTCTATGGCTACACCTTC.

The chain uses TRBV5-4 and TRBJ1-6, with D possibly matching TRBD1 (5 bases). Trimming took off 2 bases at V and 10 bases at J, with 19 bases between the two ends. Germline V gene sequence: CDR1 SGHNT, CDR2 YYREEE (reference sequence). The CDR3 consists of 16 residues. The CDR3, as DNA: TGTGCCAGCAGCTTAGGAAACGTCCCTACAGGATCACCCCTCCACTTT. This codes for CASSLGNVPTGSPLHF.

This clone was recorded a few times. The chain is built from TRBV4-3 and TRBJ2-2, with D possibly TRBD2 on 6 matching bases. V lost 0 bases and J lost 7, with 12 bases in between. The CDR3 runs 15 residues. Germline V CDR1 and CDR2: LGHNA, YSLEER. The CDR3 region is CASSQEPGEIGELFF. For the CDR3, the DNA is TGCGCCAGCAGCCAAGAACCGGGGGAAATCGGGGAGCTGTTTTTT.

The gene calls are TRBV6-2 or TRBV6-3 and TRBJ2-7, with 8 bases matching TRBD1. Germline V CDR1 and CDR2: MNHEY, SVGEGT. This CDR3 has 17 amino acids. The V segment lost 2 bases and the J segment 1 base; nucleotides outside the gene matches: 10. In DNA, the CDR3 is TGTGCCAGCAGTTACCAGACCGGGACAGGAGCATCCTACGAGCAGTACTTC. Amino acid sequence: CASSYQTGTGASYEQYF.

The chain carries TRBV15 and TRBJ1-2; D is perhaps TRBD1 (6 bases). Trimming pared 0 bases from V and 8 bases from J, leaving 13 bases between. CDR1 and CDR2 (germline): LNHNV, YYDKDF (reference sequence). This CDR3 is built from 14 residues. This CDR3 reads CATSREQGPGGYTF. In nucleotides, the CDR3 is TGTGCCACCAGCAGAGAACAGGGTCCGGGGGGCTACACCTTC.

The rearrangement uses TRBV12-3 or TRBV12-4 and TRBJ1-2; D is undetermined. The germline V and J ends were trimmed by 2 bases and 4 bases, with 8 bases remaining between them. This CDR3 is 13 amino acids long. The CDR3 DNA follows: TGTGCCAGCAGTTTATTGGCAAGCTATGGCTACACCTTC. This codes for CASSLLASYGYTF.

The CDR3 nucleotides are TGTGCCACCAGCCAACTGACAGGGATCGGGGAGCTGTTTTTT. Translation: CATSQLTGIGELFF. V and J are TRBV15 and TRBJ2-2, with TRBD1 matching 7 bases. There are 14 residues in the CDR3. J gave up 7 bases and V 5 bases, and 7 bases lay outside the gene matches. Germline V CDR1 and CDR2: LNHNV, YYDKDF (reference sequence).

The V gene is TRBV25-1, the J gene TRBJ1-5; 8 bases align to TRBD1. V lost 8 bases and J lost 3; bases outside the gene matches: 6. The CDR3 is 14 amino acids. Germline V lookup: CDR1 MGHDK, CDR2 SYGVNS. The CDR3 is CASGQDRDNQPQHF. The CDR3 DNA follows: TGTGCCAGCGGGCAGGACAGGGACAATCAGCCCCAGCATTTT.

V and J are TRBV7-9 and TRBJ2-1, with unresolved D. The CDR3 consists of 12 residues. V was pared by 6 bases and J by 9 bases, with 12 bases between. The germline CDR1 and CDR2 sequences are SEHNR and FQNEAQ (reference sequence). The CDR3 here is CASSPELGEQFF. CDR3 coding DNA: TGTGCCAGCAGTCCCGAGCTCGGTGAGCAGTTCTTC.